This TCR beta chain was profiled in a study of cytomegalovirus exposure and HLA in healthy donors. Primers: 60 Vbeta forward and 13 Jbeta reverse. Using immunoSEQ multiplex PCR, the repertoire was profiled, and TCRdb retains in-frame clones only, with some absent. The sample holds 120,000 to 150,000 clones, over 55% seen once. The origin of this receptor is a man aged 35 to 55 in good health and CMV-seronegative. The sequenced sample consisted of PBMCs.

The CDR3 protein is CASSLGGGYEQYF. CDR3 DNA sequence: TGTGCCAGCAGCTTAGGGGGGGGATACGAGCAGTACTTC. The rearrangement joins TRBV7-9 to TRBJ2-7; TRBD2 agrees at 7 bases. The trim removed 1 base at V and 4 bases at J, leaving 1 base unmatched. The germline V gene has CDR1 SEHNR and CDR2 FQNEAQ (reference sequence). The CDR3 is made up of 13 amino acids.